The 25 T cell receptor beta chains below come from one sample, sequenced in a study of T cells after yellow fever vaccination. TCRdb re-called the 5' RACE reads through MiXCR, storing one row per CDR3 protein. The sample lists a few hundred thousand distinct CDR3 sequences; around 12% were seen once. Sequences were derived from CD4+ T cells sorted from PBMCs, sampled 15 days after the yellow fever booster vaccination. These receptors came from a man younger than 30 who received the YFV17D yellow fever vaccine.

The gene calls are TRBV29-1 and TRBJ1-1; TRBD1 might be the D (5 bases). This CDR3 has 13 residues. CDR1 is SQVTM, CDR2 ANQGSEA, per germline. Here the CDR3 DNA reads TGCACGGGGGGGAGCAGCTACTATGGGGAAGCTTTCTTT. Its protein is CTGGSSYYGEAFF. Looking up the rest from reference TRBV29-1 and TRBJ1-1 gives the full variable domain: SAVISQKPSRDICQRGTSLTIQCQVDSQVTMMFWYRQQPGQSLTLIATANQGSEATYESGFVIDKFPISRPNLTFSTLTVSNMSPEDSSIYLCTGGSSYYGEAFFGQGTRLTVV.

A few counts support this clonotype. This chain joins TRBV10-3 and TRBJ1-2, with D maybe TRBD1 (6 bases). Trimming removed 4 bases at V and 5 bases at J, with 20 bases between. The CDR3 is made up of 16 amino acids. Germline-derived CDR1 and CDR2 are ENHRY and SYGVKD. CDR3 sequence (DNA): TGTGCCATCAGTGTTGCCGGGACAAAGTCCGGATATGGCTACACCTTC. This sequence encodes CAISVAGTKSGYGYTF.

The chain couples TRBV5-4 to TRBJ2-7, with 10 bases that match TRBD1. The V and J ends lost 4 bases and 3 bases, in that order; junction bases with no gene match: 7. Germline CDR1 is SGHNT and CDR2 is YYREEE (reference sequence). The CDR3 totals 15 residues. Here the CDR3 reads CASSPPGQGFYEQYF. DNA for the CDR3: TGTGCCAGCAGCCCCCCGGGACAGGGGTTCTACGAGCAGTACTTC.

In its sample, this clonotype was seen many times. This chain joins TRBV5-1 and TRBJ2-6; D remains ambiguous. The germline V and J ends were trimmed by 0 bases and 3 bases, with 7 bases remaining between them. Germline-derived CDR1 and CDR2 are SGHRS and YFSETQ. CDR3 size: 15 residues. The CDR3: CASSLGGGGANVLTF. The DNA of the CDR3 is TGCGCCAGCAGCTTGGGAGGCGGTGGGGCCAACGTCCTGACTTTC. The whole variable domain, remainder taken from reference TRBV5-1 and TRBJ2-6, is KAGVTQTPRYLIKTRGQQVTLSCSPISGHRSVSWYQQTPGQGLQFLFEYFSETQRNKGNFPGRFSGRQFSNSRSEMNVSTLELGDSALYLCASSLGGGGANVLTFGAGSRLTVL.

The chain carries TRBV4-2 and TRBJ1-5; 8 bases map to TRBD1. The germline V gene has CDR1 LGHNA and CDR2 YNFKEQ. V lost 0 bases, J lost 6 bases, and 7 bases stayed unmatched. The CDR3 is made up of 16 amino acids. The CDR3 region has the DNA TGTGCCAGCAGCCAAGAAATAGGCAGGGGGCTTCAGCCCCAGCATTTT. Its translation: CASSQEIGRGLQPQHF.

The gene calls are TRBV3-1 and TRBJ1-3; the D is unclear. Per the germline V gene, CDR1 is LGHDT and CDR2 is YNNKEL (reference sequence). V was pared by 3 bases and J by 3 bases, with 12 bases between. This CDR3 region has 15 residues. CDR3 region: CASSHEGLNGNTIYF. The CDR3 DNA reads TGTGCCAGCAGCCATGAAGGACTGAATGGAAACACCATATATTTT.

Only a few counts were recorded for this clonotype. The J gene is TRBJ1-1, the V gene TRBV9; D possibly corresponds to TRBD1 (5 bases). The germline V gene encodes CDR1 SGDLS and CDR2 YYNGEE. The CDR3 runs 15 residues. The germline V and J ends were trimmed by 4 bases and 7 bases, with 20 bases remaining between them. DNA of the CDR3: TGTGCCAGCAGCCGAGGGGCTACACGAACGGTTGAAGCTTTCTTT. Translation: CASSRGATRTVEAFF.

The sample holds many counts of this clonotype. The chain joins TRBV11-1 to TRBJ2-1, with D uncertain. Per the germline V gene, CDR1 is SGHAT and CDR2 is FQDESV (reference sequence). The CDR3 is made up of 15 amino acids. Trimming removed 2 bases from V and 0 bases from J, with 8 bases in between. CDR3 sequence reads: CASSLRTTSYNEQFF. The DNA for the CDR3 is TGTGCCAGCAGCTTAAGGACGACCTCCTACAATGAGCAGTTCTTC.

V gene TRBV5-1 combines with J gene TRBJ2-5, with 7 bases matching TRBD1. This CDR3 spans 15 amino acids. Per germline, CDR1 SGHRS and CDR2 YFSETQ. V dropped 4 bases and J dropped 0; count of bases not matched to a gene: 6. CDR3 residues: CASSTGTAYQETQYF. The CDR3 DNA reads as TGCGCCAGCAGCACAGGGACAGCCTACCAAGAGACCCAGTACTTC. The entire variable domain, with the rest obtained from reference TRBV5-1 and TRBJ2-5, is as follows: KAGVTQTPRYLIKTRGQQVTLSCSPISGHRSVSWYQQTPGQGLQFLFEYFSETQRNKGNFPGRFSGRQFSNSRSEMNVSTLELGDSALYLCASSTGTAYQETQYFGPGTRLLVL.

The CDR3 DNA reads TGTGCCAGCAGTTACTTTGGTGTTGATAATTCACCCCTCCACTTT. It yields the protein CASSYFGVDNSPLHF. The J gene is TRBJ1-6, the V gene TRBV6-5; D unresolved. Trimming took 1 base from V and 5 from J, leaving 9 bases between them. The CDR3 loop spans 15 amino acids. Germline V gene lookup returns CDR1 MNHEY and CDR2 SVGAGI.

This clonotype showed up just a few times. The V gene is TRBV29-1, the J gene TRBJ1-3, with a possible D match to TRBD1 (6 bases). Germline CDR1 is SQVTM and CDR2 is ANQGSEA. V was cut by 7 bases and J by 0 bases, with 13 bases left in between. The CDR3 covers 14 residues. CDR3 residues: CSGGHGGSGNTIYF. In DNA form, the CDR3 reads TGCAGCGGGGGGCATGGGGGCTCTGGAAACACCATATATTTT.

There are a few counts of this clonotype. The chain carries TRBV7-2 and TRBJ2-7; D is tentatively TRBD1 or TRBD2 (5 bases each). V lost 6 bases to trimming and J lost 0 bases, with 12 bases between them. This CDR3 is 14 amino acids long. Germline lookup yields CDR1 SGHTA and CDR2 FQGNSA. The CDR3 loop reads CASRGPLSSYEQYF. The CDR3 DNA reads TGTGCCAGCAGGGGACCGCTGAGCTCCTACGAGCAGTACTTC.

This clonotype was seen a handful of times. This rearrangement joins TRBV12-3 or TRBV12-4 to TRBJ1-5, with 8 bases matching TRBD1. This CDR3 contains 15 residues. V lost 4 bases to trimming and J lost 4 bases; unmatched junction nucleotides: 6. Written as DNA, the CDR3 is TGTGCCAGCAGTTGGGGTGGACAGGGAAATCAGCCCCAGCATTTT. Its translation: CASSWGGQGNQPQHF.

On this clonotype itself: This may come from a read error, since a much larger clone is one base off. The rearrangement joins TRBV7-9 to TRBJ2-3; 7 bases map to TRBD1. Germline loops: CDR1 SEHNR, CDR2 FQNEAQ (reference sequence). This CDR3 comprises 14 residues. CDR3 DNA sequence: TGTGCCAACAGCCGGGACAGCAGCACAGATACGCAGTATTTT. Protein product: CANSRDSSTDTQYF.

This clonotype occurred a few times. The genes are TRBV9 and TRBJ2-3; 8 positions match TRBD1. CDR3 length: 15 amino acids. CDR1 and CDR2 (germline): SGDLS, YYNGEE. Trimming removed 0 bases from V and 0 bases from J; junction bases left unmatched: 0. CDR3 DNA: TGTGCCAGCAGCGTAGACAGGGGGAGCACAGATACGCAGTATTTT. Translating gives CASSVDRGSTDTQYF. The whole variable domain, filled in from reference TRBV9 and TRBJ2-3, reads DSGVTQTPKHLITATGQRVTLRCSPRSGDLSVYWYQQSLDQGLQFLIQYYNGEERAKGNILERFSAQQFPDLHSELNLSSLELGDSALYFCASSVDRGSTDTQYFGPGTRLTVL.

The chain combines TRBV5-1 with TRBJ2-5; the D gene could be TRBD1 or TRBD2 (6 bases each). The V end lost 3 bases, the J end lost 1 base, and 16 bases lay between the germline ends. In germline, CDR1 is SGHRS, CDR2 YFSETQ. The CDR3 is 16 residues long. DNA of the CDR3: TGCGCCAGCAGCTGGGGGGCTATCGGATTCCAAGAGACCCAGTACTTC. Its protein is CASSWGAIGFQETQYF.

The chain recombines TRBV7-8 with TRBJ1-6; maybe TRBD1 (6 bases). This CDR3 spans 15 amino acids. Trimming left V 7 bases short and J 4 bases short, with 14 bases between. Germline V gene lookup returns CDR1 SGHVS and CDR2 FQNEAQ. The CDR3 DNA reads TGTGCCAGCACCGGCGGGGGCACGTATAATTCACCCCTCCACTTT. Protein product: CASTGGGTYNSPLHF.

The rearrangement uses TRBV4-3 and TRBJ1-5; D possibly corresponds to TRBD1 (6 bases). Per germline, CDR1 LGHNA and CDR2 YSLEER. Trimming stripped 0 bases from V and 2 bases from J, with 11 bases between. CDR3 length: 16 amino acids. The CDR3 spells CASSQDLGAGNQPQHF. In DNA form, the CDR3 reads TGCGCCAGCAGCCAAGATTTGGGGGCCGGCAATCAGCCCCAGCATTTT.

The gene calls are TRBV19 and TRBJ2-1; D could derive from TRBD1 or TRBD2 (5 bases each). This CDR3 comprises 15 residues. Germline CDR1 is LNHDA and CDR2 is SQIVND (reference sequence). The V gene lost 3 bases and the J gene lost 8 bases, with 17 bases spanning the gap. This CDR3 reads CASSIMGELRHEQFF. CDR3 DNA: TGTGCCAGTAGTATTATGGGGGAATTGAGGCATGAGCAGTTCTTC.

This clonotype was seen ten or more times. The J gene is TRBJ2-5, the V gene TRBV5-1; D might be TRBD1 (6 bases). The CDR3 runs 14 residues. From germline, CDR1 is SGHRS and CDR2 YFSETQ. Trimming left V 4 bases short and J 4 bases short, with 14 bases between. CDR3: CASSPIWGRETQYF. CDR3 nucleotides: TGCGCCAGCAGCCCAATTTGGGGGCGAGAGACCCAGTACTTC.

The chain couples TRBV20-1 to TRBJ1-5; D gene unclear. Germline-derived CDR1 and CDR2 are DFQATT and SNEGSKA (reference sequence). The length of the CDR3 is 16 residues. V shed 0 bases and J shed 2 bases, with 14 bases lying between them. This CDR3 reads CSARDSPGRGNQPQHF. In DNA, the CDR3 is TGCAGTGCTAGAGATTCACCCGGACGGGGCAATCAGCCCCAGCATTTT.

This clonotype occurred many times. This chain joins TRBV7-2 and TRBJ2-1, with 13 bases that match TRBD2. This CDR3 is built from 14 residues. Per the germline V gene, CDR1 is SGHTA and CDR2 is FQGNSA. Trimming cost V 5 bases and J 13 bases; bases outside gene matches: 8. The CDR3 region has the DNA TGTGCCAGCAGCGGACTAGCGGGGGAGCGATATCAGTTCTTC. Translated, it gives CASSGLAGERYQFF.

This rearrangement joins TRBV4-1 to TRBJ2-4; D gene unclear. Trimming removed 1 base at V and 0 bases at J, with 13 bases between. In germline, CDR1 is MGHRA, CDR2 YSYEKL. The CDR3 consists of 17 residues. The CDR3, as DNA: TGCGCCAGCAGCCAAGGAAGTGGATTACTAGCCAAAAACATTCAGTACTTC. It encodes CASSQGSGLLAKNIQYF.

This clonotype was counted only a few times. The J gene is TRBJ2-7, the V gene TRBV20-1; 7 nucleotides align to TRBD1. The length of the CDR3 is 13 residues. CDR1 and CDR2 from the germline V gene are DFQATT and SNEGSKA (reference sequence). Trimming removed 6 bases from V and 0 bases from J; junction bases left unmatched: 5. The CDR3: CSAVDRSSYEQYV. Written as DNA, the CDR3 is TGCAGTGCAGTGGACAGGAGCTCCTACGAGCAGTACGTC.

There are a few counts of this clonotype. The chain recombines TRBV6-5 with TRBJ1-1, with TRBD1 matching over 9 bases. The ends lost 6 bases at V and 4 bases at J; junction bases unmatched: 12. Germline-derived CDR1 and CDR2 are MNHEY and SVGAGI. The length of the CDR3 is 16 residues. The CDR3 DNA reads TGTGCCAGCAGCTTACTCTCGGGACAGGGCGGCACTGAAGCTTTCTTT. Its protein is CASSLLSGQGGTEAFF.